The 22 T cell receptor beta chains presented below share a single source sample, sequenced in a study of cytotoxic CD8 clonotypes in ibrutinib-treated CLL. The assay was immunoSEQ multiplex PCR, and TCRdb's table has in-frame clones only and misses some. The data show approximately 330,000 clones, about 80% seen once. The sample here was PBMCs, taken before ibrutinib treatment. The receptor source for this set is a human donor with chronic lymphocytic leukemia.

To note about this clone: Different DNA sequences within this sample yield the same CDR3. The chain combines TRBV30 with TRBJ2-7; D not certain. V was shortened by 2 bases and J by 4 bases, with 9 bases between the two germline ends. CDR1 and CDR2 (germline): GTSNPN, SVGIG (reference sequence). There are 12 residues in the CDR3. The CDR3 nucleotides are TGTGCCTGGAGTCCACAAGGGTACGAGCAGTACTTC. Its translation: CAWSPQGYEQYF.

This clone appeared once. The chain employs TRBV30 and TRBJ2-7; 11 nucleotides align to TRBD2. The CDR3 contains 14 residues. With 3 bases clipped from V and 7 bases from J, the junction kept 8 bases outside the gene matches. Germline CDR1 GTSNPN, CDR2 SVGIG (reference sequence). For the CDR3, the DNA is TGTGCCTGGAGGAGACTAGCGGGAAGAGGGGAGCAGTACTTC. It codes for CAWRRLAGRGEQYF.

The chain is built from TRBV29-1 and TRBJ2-1, with D possibly being TRBD2 (6 bases). Per the germline V gene, CDR1 is SQVTM and CDR2 is ANQGSEA. Deletions cut 5 bases from V and 3 bases from J, with 14 bases between. The CDR3 length is 14 residues. The CDR3 nucleotides read TGCAGCGTTTTTACTAGCACAAACTACAATGAGCAGTTCTTC. It codes for CSVFTSTNYNEQFF.

The chain links TRBV27 to TRBJ2-7; 8 bases are shared with TRBD1. The length of the CDR3 is 17 residues. From germline, CDR1 is MNHEY and CDR2 SMNVEV (reference sequence). V lost 5 bases to trimming and J lost 3 bases; unmatched junction nucleotides: 15. For the CDR3, the DNA is TGTGCCAGCAGTCTCGGACGGACAGGGTTCGAAGACTACGAGCAGTACTTC. Amino acids: CASSLGRTGFEDYEQYF.

In nucleotides, the CDR3 is TGTGCCAGCAGCTTAGAACTAGGCAAAGAGACCCAGTACTTC. It specifies CASSLELGKETQYF. The rearrangement joins TRBV7-9 to TRBJ2-5; TRBD2 is a possible D gene (5 bases). CDR3 size: 14 residues. V was pared by 1 base and J by 3 bases, with 9 bases between. Per germline, CDR1 SEHNR and CDR2 FQNEAQ (reference sequence). Full variable domain (missing parts from reference TRBV7-9 and TRBJ2-5): DTGVSQNPRHKITKRGQNVTFRCDPISEHNRLYWYRQTLGQGPEFLTYFQNEAQLEKSRLLSDRFSAERPKGSFSTLEIQRTEQGDSAMYLCASSLELGKETQYFGPGTRLLVL.

The gene calls are TRBV7-9 and TRBJ1-1, with D maybe TRBD1 (5 bases). V lost 5 bases to trimming and J lost 5 bases, with 18 bases between them. Germline V CDR1 and CDR2: SEHNR, FQNEAQ (reference sequence). This CDR3 has 15 residues. The CDR3 loop reads CASSDRDGGWTEAFF. Here the CDR3 DNA reads TGTGCCAGCAGCGACCGGGACGGGGGTTGGACTGAAGCTTTCTTT.

This clone was detected only a few times. The rearrangement links TRBV11-2 to TRBJ1-3; D not resolved. The V end lost 1 base, the J end lost 7 bases, and 5 bases lay between the germline ends. Per the germline V gene, CDR1 is SGHAT and CDR2 is FQNNGV. CDR3 length equals 12 residues. This CDR3 reads CASSLAGNTIYF. Written as DNA, the CDR3 is TGTGCCAGCAGCTTAGCCGGGAACACCATATATTTT.

In this sample, this clone turned up once. The CDR3 is CSVETGYNGYTF. The CDR3 nucleotides read TGCAGCGTTGAGACAGGGTACAATGGCTACACCTTC. The chain links TRBV29-1 to TRBJ1-2; 7 positions match TRBD1. CDR1 is SQVTM, CDR2 ANQGSEA, per germline. This CDR3 is 12 amino acids long. The junction had 4 bases not matched to a gene; V was cut back by 3 bases and J by 6 bases.

The J gene is TRBJ2-7, the V gene TRBV25-1, with 7 bases fitting TRBD1. V shed 3 bases and J 0 bases; nucleotides not matched to a gene: 5. The CDR3 runs to 15 residues. Germline lookup yields CDR1 MGHDK and CDR2 SYGVNS. DNA for the CDR3: TGTGCCAGCAGTGATTCAGGGGGTAGCTCCTACGAGCAGTACTTC. Its protein is CASSDSGGSSYEQYF.

CDR3 DNA: TGTGCCAGCAGTTTATCGACCGGGACGTCTTACGAGCAGTACTTC. Protein product: CASSLSTGTSYEQYF. The chain joins TRBV27 to TRBJ2-7; D is tentatively TRBD1 or TRBD2 (5 bases each). Looked up from germline, CDR1 is MNHEY and CDR2 is SMNVEV (reference sequence). Trimming cost V 0 bases and J 4 bases, with 13 bases left between them. The CDR3 extends over 15 amino acids.

CDR3 nucleotides: TGTGCCAGCAGCTGGTCGGGGTCATACGAGCAGTACTTC. This translates into CASSWSGSYEQYF. The V gene is TRBV7-2, the J gene TRBJ2-7; D might be TRBD2 (5 bases). Germline values: CDR1 SGHTA, CDR2 FQGNSA. Trimming removed 4 bases from V and 4 bases from J, with 11 bases in between. The CDR3 length is 13 residues. Full variable domain (rest looked up from reference TRBV7-2 and TRBJ2-7): GAGVSQSPSNKVTEKGKDVELRCDPISGHTALYWYRQSLGQGLEFLIYFQGNSAPDKSGLPSDRFSAERTGGSVSTLTIQRTQQEDSAVYLCASSWSGSYEQYFGPGTRLTVT.

The rearrangement joins TRBV27 to TRBJ2-1; TRBD2 aligns across 7 bases. V dropped 0 bases and J dropped 8; count of bases not matched to a gene: 13. Germline V gene lookup returns CDR1 MNHEY and CDR2 SMNVEV (reference sequence). CDR3 length equals 17 residues. In nucleotides, the CDR3 is TGTGCCAGCAGTTTATCGTACGACCAAGGACTAGACTATGAGCAGTTCTTC. Its protein is CASSLSYDQGLDYEQFF.

The J gene is TRBJ2-2, the V gene TRBV27, with 9 bases aligning to TRBD2. The germline V gene has CDR1 MNHEY and CDR2 SMNVEV (reference sequence). V trimming: 3 bases; J trimming: 9 bases; junction bases outside the gene matches: 5. The CDR3 contains 14 residues. The CDR3 DNA follows: TGTGCCAGCAGTTTTTTAGCGGGAGCCCGGGAGCTGTTTTTT. Residues: CASSFLAGARELFF.

The CDR3 DNA reads as TGCGCCAGCAGCCACGACCGTCGACGGGGGTCCTACAATGAGCAGTTCTTC. It specifies CASSHDRRRGSYNEQFF. The V call is TRBV4-1, the J call TRBJ2-1; maybe TRBD2 (6 bases). V lost 3 bases and J 1 base, leaving 16 bases between the germline ends. Germline V gene data show CDR1 as MGHRA and CDR2 as YSYEKL. The CDR3 is 17 amino acids.

The chain carries TRBV9 and TRBJ2-5; 12 bases align to TRBD1. Germline CDR1 SGDLS, CDR2 YYNGEE. There are 16 residues in the CDR3. V shed 0 bases and J 5 bases; nucleotides not matched to a gene: 5. The CDR3 protein is CASSVGGQGARETQYF. The CDR3 coding sequence is TGTGCCAGCAGCGTAGGGGGACAGGGGGCTCGGGAGACCCAGTACTTC.

The chain has TRBV4-2 and TRBJ1-5; D is perhaps TRBD1 (5 bases). V was trimmed by 1 base and J by 7 bases, leaving 8 bases between them. This CDR3 has 13 amino acids. Germline-derived CDR1 and CDR2 are LGHNA and YNFKEQ. CDR3 in DNA: TGTGCCAGCAGCCAAGCCGCAGGGCAGCCCCAGCATTTT. It yields the protein CASSQAAGQPQHF.

The J gene is TRBJ2-5, the V gene TRBV18; D call uncertain. This CDR3 region has 11 residues. Trimming removed 5 bases at V and 1 base at J, with 2 bases between. From germline, CDR1 is KGHSH and CDR2 LQKENI. The CDR3 is CASSVQETQYF. DNA of the CDR3: TGTGCCAGCTCAGTCCAAGAGACCCAGTACTTC.

The chain uses TRBV27 and TRBJ2-5; 7 positions agree with TRBD1. CDR3 length: 14 amino acids. The J segment lost 3 bases and the V segment lost 4 bases, leaving 5 bases of the junction unmatched. CDR1 and CDR2 (germline): MNHEY, SMNVEV (reference sequence). The CDR3 region is CASSSGQLKETQYF. As DNA, the CDR3 is TGTGCCAGCAGTTCGGGACAGCTTAAAGAGACCCAGTACTTC.

This clone was observed a single time. The J gene is TRBJ1-1, the V gene TRBV7-9; 8 nucleotides line up with TRBD1. Trimming at V came to 5 bases and at J to 11 bases, leaving 13 bases not matched to a gene. Germline V gene lookup returns CDR1 SEHNR and CDR2 FQNEAQ (reference sequence). CDR3 length equals 14 residues. CDR3 in amino acids: CASSRADRTGRAFF. The CDR3 coding sequence is TGTGCCAGCAGCCGGGCCGATAGGACAGGGAGGGCTTTCTTT.

Written as DNA, the CDR3 is TGTGCCAGCCTCCGCCGGACAGGGGGCTTTAACACTGAAGCTTTCTTT. This encodes CASLRRTGGFNTEAFF. V usage is TRBV28 and J usage is TRBJ1-1; 11 nucleotides match TRBD1. The CDR3 has 16 residues. The germline V gene has CDR1 MDHEN and CDR2 SYDVKM. Trimming cost V 8 bases and J 2 bases; bases outside gene matches: 10.

The chain joins TRBV15 to TRBJ1-2; D not resolved. Germline values: CDR1 LNHNV, CDR2 YYDKDF (reference sequence). V gave up 0 bases and J gave up 8 bases, with 10 bases separating them. The CDR3 is 13 residues long. The CDR3 DNA reads as TGTGCCACCAGCAGAGAGGGCGTGACAGGCTACACCTTC. This gives the protein CATSREGVTGYTF.

V usage is TRBV9 and J usage is TRBJ2-1; a weak D match, TRBD1 (6 bases). The V end was cut by 3 bases, the J end by 1 base, with 23 bases between. Germline V CDR1 and CDR2: SGDLS, YYNGEE. The CDR3 covers 19 residues. CDR3 loop: CASSDHLGTIETSYNEQFF. In DNA form, the CDR3 reads TGTGCCAGCAGCGACCACCTGGGGACAATAGAGACATCCTACAATGAGCAGTTCTTC.